The clone carrying this T cell receptor beta chain was recorded many times. V lost 1 base and J lost 10, with 14 bases in between. The germline CDR1 and CDR2 sequences are SGHTA and FQGNSA. CDR3 size: 14 residues. This record comes from a study of blood T cells in healthy people across ages. Each sample provided at least 6 micrograms of extracted total RNA. Through a sample-barcoded 5' primer and a J-beta primer mix, a second PCR was run for roughly 7 to 11 cycles. One entry per CDR3 protein results from TCRdb running MiXCR on the 5' RACE reads. This table holds about 930,000 distinct CDR3 sequences, 25% to 30% found once. The sample also formed part of further work on T cells of mothers and their children.

Sample: blood. This sequence joins TRBV7-2 and TRBJ2-1; no clear D gene. The receptor's source is a woman aged 40 to 55 in good health. CDR3 coding DNA: TGTGCCAGCAGCTTAGGCTCACTTAGTTCGGAGCAGTTCTTC. Amino acid sequence: CASSLGSLSSEQFF.